This passage covers 3 T cell receptor beta chains from one sample sequenced in a study of blood T cell repertoires in COVID-19. Clones were read by immunoSEQ multiplex PCR, and TCRdb kept only the in-frame ones, dropping some. The sample carries a few hundred thousand clones, 70% to 90% recorded once. The sample consisted of PBMCs or T cells enriched from blood (not recorded which). Receptor source: a man in his forties or fifties in a cohort exposed to, infected with or recovered from COVID-19 (not recorded which).

The chain couples TRBV2 to TRBJ1-2; D ambiguous. CDR3 length: 13 residues. Trimming cost V 6 bases and J 8 bases, with 16 bases left between them. Germline lookup yields CDR1 SNHLY and CDR2 FYNNEI. The CDR3 DNA follows: TGTGCCAGCAGGGGTACAGAGGGAGACGGCTACACCTTC. Amino acid sequence: CASRGTEGDGYTF.

The J gene is TRBJ2-2, the V gene TRBV7-9; 8 bases fit TRBD1. This CDR3 has 15 residues. V gave up 2 bases and J gave up 1 base; unmatched junction bases: 0. CDR1 and CDR2 from the germline V gene are SEHNR and FQNEAQ (reference sequence). The CDR3 nucleotides are TGTGCCAGCAGCTTAACAGGGGGGAACACCGGGGAGCTGTTTTTT. This encodes CASSLTGGNTGELFF. Full variable domain (remainder filled in from reference TRBV7-9 and TRBJ2-2): DTGVSQNPRHKITKRGQNVTFRCDPISEHNRLYWYRQTLGQGPEFLTYFQNEAQLEKSRLLSDRFSAERPKGSFSTLEIQRTEQGDSAMYLCASSLTGGNTGELFFGEGSRLTVL.

The chain combines TRBV19 with TRBJ2-7, with 14 bases fitting TRBD2. CDR1 and CDR2 from the germline V gene are LNHDA and SQIVND (reference sequence). The CDR3 spans 16 residues. Unmatched junction bases numbered 6, after V lost 6 bases and J lost 2 bases. The DNA of the CDR3 is TGTGCCAGTAGCCTTGGACTAGCGGGAGGACCCTACGAGCAGTACTTC. Protein product: CASSLGLAGGPYEQYF.